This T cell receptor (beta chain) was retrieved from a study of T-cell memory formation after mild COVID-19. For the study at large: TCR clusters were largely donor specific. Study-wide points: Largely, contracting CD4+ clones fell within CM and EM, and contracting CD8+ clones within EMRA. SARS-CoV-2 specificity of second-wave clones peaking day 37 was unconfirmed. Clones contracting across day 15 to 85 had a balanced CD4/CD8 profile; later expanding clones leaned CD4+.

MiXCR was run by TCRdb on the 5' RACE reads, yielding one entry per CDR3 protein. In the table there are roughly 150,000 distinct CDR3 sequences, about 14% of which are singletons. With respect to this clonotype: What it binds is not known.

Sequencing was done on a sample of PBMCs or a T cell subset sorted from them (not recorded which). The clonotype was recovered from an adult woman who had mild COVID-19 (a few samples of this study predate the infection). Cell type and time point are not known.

The CDR3 region has the DNA TGTGCCACCAGCAGGTGGGCCTACAATGAGCAGTTCTTC. Translating it yields CATSRWAYNEQFF. This sequence joins TRBV15 and TRBJ2-1; the D is unclear. V lost 3 bases, J lost 2 bases, and 5 bases lay in between. There are 13 residues in the CDR3. Germline V lookup: CDR1 LNHNV, CDR2 YYDKDF (reference sequence).